This T cell receptor (beta chain) originates from a study of radiotherapy plus CTLA-4 blockade in lung cancer (dated by TCRdb to the late 2010s). Context from the whole study: Among enrolled patients, about 17% had an objective response and 25% to 35% reached disease control.

Details on this clone: Its antigen has not been determined. No much larger clone exists at a distance of one base, and base qualities are not known.

Based on the germline V gene (reference sequence), the CDR1 and CDR2 sequences are MNHEY and SMNVEV. Counted from cysteine to phenylalanine, this CDR3 has 14 amino acids. Only the CDR3 region is kept as DNA, spanning 42 bases read in frame from base 1. The germline V and J ends show losses of 8 bases and 9 bases respectively, and no gene match explains 10 bases of the junction. Findings and caveats that apply to the study as a whole: The strongest predictors of response were reported to be early dynamic shifts in blood T cell clones along with a rise in serum interferon-beta following radiation. After treatment with radiotherapy and ipilimumab, TCR clones that came from tumors expanded in the peripheral blood.

The library was obtained by the immunoSEQ multiplex PCR assay. As stored in TCRdb, this immuneACCESS dataset retains in-frame rearrangements with V and J assigned. A fraction of the clones does not appear; measured against another copy, unresolved V genes explain less than half of the discrepancy, and the remainder lacks a known reason. The sample table lists about 32,000 clones, roughly 71% of them with a count of one. The ten largest make up less than 4% of the sample. In this study, focal radiation therapy paired with CTLA-4 blockade (ipilimumab) was tested in patients who had chemo-refractory metastatic non-small-cell lung cancer.

This TCR was sampled from a human donor with non-small cell lung cancer who had stable disease on radiotherapy plus ipilimumab. The material was peripheral blood, obtained from a patient treated with radiotherapy plus ipilimumab. This chain joins TRBV27 to TRBJ2-1; 10 bases in between match TRBD2. The CDR3 amino acid sequence is: CASRRAGGPGEQFF. DNA sequence: TGTGCCAGCCGACGAGCGGGAGGGCCGGGTGAGCAGTTCTTC.